The subject of this entry is one T cell receptor (beta chain). This entry belongs to a study of blood T cell repertoires in COVID-19. This CDR3 has 14 amino acids. Germline assignment: CDR1 LNHDA and CDR2 SQIVND (reference sequence). Between the trimmed V and J ends, which lost 7 bases and 4 bases, there was a span of 16 bases. Authors' analysis steps: It was from reference gene primer amplification that nucleated cell counts were estimated. Clones were read by immunoSEQ multiplex PCR, and TCRdb kept only the in-frame ones, dropping some. The D gene and trimming were derived from the DNA, and the V and J assignments and clone size from that table. The data contain under 350,000 clones, approximately 86% of them singletons.

The receptor comes from a woman aged 40 to 55 with acute COVID-19. The chain carries TRBV19 and TRBJ1-1; D remains unclear. Sequencing was performed on PBMCs or T cells enriched from blood (not recorded which). Here the CDR3 reads CASNLRGRPTEAFF. In nucleotides, the CDR3 is TGTGCCAGTAACCTAAGAGGGCGGCCCACTGAAGCTTTCTTT.